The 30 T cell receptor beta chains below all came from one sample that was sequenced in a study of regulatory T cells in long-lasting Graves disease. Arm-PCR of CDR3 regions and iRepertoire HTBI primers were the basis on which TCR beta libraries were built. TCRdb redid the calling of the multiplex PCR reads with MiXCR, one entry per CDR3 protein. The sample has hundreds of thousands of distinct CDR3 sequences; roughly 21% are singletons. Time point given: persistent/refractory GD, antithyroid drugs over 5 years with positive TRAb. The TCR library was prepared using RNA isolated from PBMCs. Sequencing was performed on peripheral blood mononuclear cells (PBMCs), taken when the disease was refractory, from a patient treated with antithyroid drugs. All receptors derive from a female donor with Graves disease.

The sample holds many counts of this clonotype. CDR3 DNA: TGTGCCAGCAGTCCCCCCGGGACTAATGATTTCTACGAGCAGTACTTC. Amino acids: CASSPPGTNDFYEQYF. The chain links TRBV28 to TRBJ2-7, with 7 bases identical to TRBD2. Germline V gives CDR1 MDHEN, CDR2 SYDVKM. The CDR3 covers 16 residues. Germline trimming cut 5 bases from V and 3 bases from J; bases unmatched to any gene: 13.

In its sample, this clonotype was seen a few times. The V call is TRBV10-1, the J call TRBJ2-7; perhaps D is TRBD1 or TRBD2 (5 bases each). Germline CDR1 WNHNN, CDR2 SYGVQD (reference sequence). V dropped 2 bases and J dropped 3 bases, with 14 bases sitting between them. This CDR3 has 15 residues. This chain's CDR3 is CASSEGDGAYYEQYF. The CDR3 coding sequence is TGCGCCAGCAGTGAGGGGGACGGGGCCTACTACGAGCAGTACTTC.

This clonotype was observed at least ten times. In nucleotides, the CDR3 is TGTGCCAGCAGTATCGGACAGGGGGCATGGAACGAGCAGTACTTC. It is translated as CASSIGQGAWNEQYF. This chain connects TRBV27 to TRBJ2-7; 11 nucleotides match TRBD1. With V trimmed by 5 bases and J by 5 bases, 8 bases remained unmatched. This CDR3 has 15 amino acids. In germline, CDR1 is MNHEY, CDR2 SMNVEV (reference sequence).

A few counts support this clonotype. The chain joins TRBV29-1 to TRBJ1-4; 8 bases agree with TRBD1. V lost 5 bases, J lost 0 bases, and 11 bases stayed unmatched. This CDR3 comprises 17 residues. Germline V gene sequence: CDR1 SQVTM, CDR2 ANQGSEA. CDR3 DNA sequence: TGCAGCGTTACCGGGACAGGACTGACGTCAACTAATGAAAAACTGTTTTTT. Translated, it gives CSVTGTGLTSTNEKLFF.

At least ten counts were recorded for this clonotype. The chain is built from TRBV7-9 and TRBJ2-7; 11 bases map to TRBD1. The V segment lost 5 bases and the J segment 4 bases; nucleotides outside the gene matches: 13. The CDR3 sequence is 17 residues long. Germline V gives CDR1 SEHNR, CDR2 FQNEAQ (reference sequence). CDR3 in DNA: TGTGCCAGCAGCCCAGCATTGGACAGGGGGCTGGGTTACGAGCAGTACTTC. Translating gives CASSPALDRGLGYEQYF.

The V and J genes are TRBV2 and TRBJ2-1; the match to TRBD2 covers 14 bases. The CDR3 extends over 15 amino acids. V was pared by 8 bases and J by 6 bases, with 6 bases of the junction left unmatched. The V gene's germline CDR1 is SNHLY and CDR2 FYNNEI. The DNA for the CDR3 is TGTGCCAGCGATTCCGGGACTAGCGGGAGCAATGAGCAGTTCTTC. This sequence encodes CASDSGTSGSNEQFF.

CDR3 bases: TGCGCCAGCAGCTTGGCCCAAAACTCTGGGGCCAACGTCCTGACTTTC. Amino acid sequence: CASSLAQNSGANVLTF. The chain is built from TRBV5-1 and TRBJ2-6, with no clear D. The CDR3 loop spans 16 amino acids. Looked up from germline, CDR1 is SGHRS and CDR2 is YFSETQ. V was clipped by 0 bases and J by 0 bases, with 7 bases between them.

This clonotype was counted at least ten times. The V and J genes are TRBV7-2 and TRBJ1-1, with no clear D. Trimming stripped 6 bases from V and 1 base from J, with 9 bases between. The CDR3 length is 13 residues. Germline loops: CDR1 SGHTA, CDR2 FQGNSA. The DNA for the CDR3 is TGTGCCAGCAGATATAACGCGAACACTGAAGCTTTCTTT. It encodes CASRYNANTEAFF.

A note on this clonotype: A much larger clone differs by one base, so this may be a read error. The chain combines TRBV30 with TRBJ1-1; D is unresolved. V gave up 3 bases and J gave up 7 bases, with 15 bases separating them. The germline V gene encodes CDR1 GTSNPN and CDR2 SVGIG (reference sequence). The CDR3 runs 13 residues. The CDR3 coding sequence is TGTGCCTGGAGATCGTCTGGTCGCAGTGAAGCTTTCTTT. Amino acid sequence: CAWRSSGRSEAFF.

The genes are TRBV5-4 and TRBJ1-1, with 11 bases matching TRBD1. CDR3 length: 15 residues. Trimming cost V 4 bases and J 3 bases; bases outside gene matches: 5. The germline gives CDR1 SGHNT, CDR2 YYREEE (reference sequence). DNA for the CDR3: TGTGCCAGCAGCGGCCAGGGACAGGGGGACACTGAAGCTTTCTTT. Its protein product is CASSGQGQGDTEAFF.

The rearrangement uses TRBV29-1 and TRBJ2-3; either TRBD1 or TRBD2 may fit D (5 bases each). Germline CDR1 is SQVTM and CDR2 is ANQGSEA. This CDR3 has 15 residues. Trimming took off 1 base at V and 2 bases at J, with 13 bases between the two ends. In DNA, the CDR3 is TGCAGCGTTGAAGCATCGGGACCCAACACAGATACGCAGTATTTT. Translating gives CSVEASGPNTDTQYF.

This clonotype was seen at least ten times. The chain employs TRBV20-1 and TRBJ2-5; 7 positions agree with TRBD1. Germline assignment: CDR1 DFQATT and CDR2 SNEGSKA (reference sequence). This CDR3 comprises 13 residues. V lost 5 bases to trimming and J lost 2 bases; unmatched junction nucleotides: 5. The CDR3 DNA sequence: TGCAGTGCTCCGTGGACAGGACAAGAGACCCAGTACTTC. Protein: CSAPWTGQETQYF.

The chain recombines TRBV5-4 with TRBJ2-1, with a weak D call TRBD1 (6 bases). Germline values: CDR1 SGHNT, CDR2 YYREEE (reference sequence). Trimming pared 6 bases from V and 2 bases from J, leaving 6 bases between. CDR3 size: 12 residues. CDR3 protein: CASKGAYNEQFF. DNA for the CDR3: TGTGCCAGCAAGGGGGCCTACAATGAGCAGTTCTTC.

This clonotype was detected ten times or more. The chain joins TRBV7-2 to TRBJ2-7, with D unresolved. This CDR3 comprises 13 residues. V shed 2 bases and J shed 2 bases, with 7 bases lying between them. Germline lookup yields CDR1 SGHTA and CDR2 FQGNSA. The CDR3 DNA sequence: TGTGCCAGCAGCTTATCTCGCACCTACGAGCAGTACTTC. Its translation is CASSLSRTYEQYF.

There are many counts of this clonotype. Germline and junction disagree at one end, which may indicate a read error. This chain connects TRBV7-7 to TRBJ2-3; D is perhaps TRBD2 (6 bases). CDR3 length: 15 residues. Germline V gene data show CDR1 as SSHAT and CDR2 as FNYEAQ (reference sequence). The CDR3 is CASSPSPGDTDTQYF. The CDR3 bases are TGTGCTAGCAGCCCCTCTCCGGGAGATACAGATACGCAGTATTTT.

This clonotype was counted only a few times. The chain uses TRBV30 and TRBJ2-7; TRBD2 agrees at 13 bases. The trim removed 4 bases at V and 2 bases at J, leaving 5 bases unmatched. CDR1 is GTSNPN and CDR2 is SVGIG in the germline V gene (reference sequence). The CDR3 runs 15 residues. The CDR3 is CAWTQGTSGTYEQYF. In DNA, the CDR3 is TGTGCCTGGACTCAAGGGACTAGCGGGACCTACGAGCAGTACTTC.

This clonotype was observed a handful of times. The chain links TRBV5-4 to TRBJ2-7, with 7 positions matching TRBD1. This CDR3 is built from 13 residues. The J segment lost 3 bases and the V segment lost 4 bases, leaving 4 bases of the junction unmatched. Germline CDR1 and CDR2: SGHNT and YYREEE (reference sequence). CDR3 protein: CASSTWDSYEQYF. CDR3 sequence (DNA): TGTGCCAGCAGCACTTGGGACAGCTACGAGCAGTACTTC.

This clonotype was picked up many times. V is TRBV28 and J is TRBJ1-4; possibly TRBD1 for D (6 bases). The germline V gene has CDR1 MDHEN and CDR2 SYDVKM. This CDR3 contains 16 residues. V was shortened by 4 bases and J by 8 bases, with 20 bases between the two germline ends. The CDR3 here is CASSSPGGRIGEKLFF. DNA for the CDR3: TGTGCCAGCAGTTCCCCCGGGGGGCGAATAGGGGAAAAACTGTTTTTT. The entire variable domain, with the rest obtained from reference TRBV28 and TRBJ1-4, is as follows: DVKVTQSSRYLVKRTGEKVFLECVQDMDHENMFWYRQDPGLGLRLIYFSYDVKMKEKGDIPEGYSVSREKKERFSLILESASTNQTSMYLCASSSPGGRIGEKLFFGSGTQLSVL.

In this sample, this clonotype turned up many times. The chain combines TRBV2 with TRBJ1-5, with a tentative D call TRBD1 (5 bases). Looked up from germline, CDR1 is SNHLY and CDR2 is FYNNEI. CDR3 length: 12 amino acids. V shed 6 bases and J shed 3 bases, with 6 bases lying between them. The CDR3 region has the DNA TGTGCCAGCAGGGGGACCAATCAGCCCCAGCATTTT. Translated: CASRGTNQPQHF.

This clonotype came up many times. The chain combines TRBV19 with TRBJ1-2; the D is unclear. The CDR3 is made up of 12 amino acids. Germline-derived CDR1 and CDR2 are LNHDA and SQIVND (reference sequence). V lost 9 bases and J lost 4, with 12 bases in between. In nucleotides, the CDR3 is TGTGCCAGCGTCGACCGATCCTATGGCTACACCTTC. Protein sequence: CASVDRSYGYTF.

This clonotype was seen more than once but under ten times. This chain's CDR3 is CASLGINQPQHF. CDR3 coding DNA: TGTGCCAGTCTCGGGATCAATCAGCCCCAGCATTTT. V and J are TRBV28 and TRBJ1-5; D unresolved. This CDR3 is 12 amino acids long. V dropped 9 bases and J dropped 3 bases, with 9 bases sitting between them. Germline V lookup: CDR1 MDHEN, CDR2 SYDVKM.

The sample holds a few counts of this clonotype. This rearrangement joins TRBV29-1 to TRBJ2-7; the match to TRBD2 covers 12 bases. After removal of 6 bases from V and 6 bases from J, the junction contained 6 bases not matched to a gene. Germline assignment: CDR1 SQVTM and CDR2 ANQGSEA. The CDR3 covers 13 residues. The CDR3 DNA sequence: TGCAGCGTCGCGACTAGCGGGAGTTCCGAGCAGTACTTC. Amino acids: CSVATSGSSEQYF.

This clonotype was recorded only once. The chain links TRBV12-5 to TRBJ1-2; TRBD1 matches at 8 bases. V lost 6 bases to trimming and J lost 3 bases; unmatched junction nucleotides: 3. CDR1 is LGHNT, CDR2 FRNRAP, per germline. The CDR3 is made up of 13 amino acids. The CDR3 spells CASGTGVHYGYTF. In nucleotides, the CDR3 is TGTGCTAGTGGGACAGGGGTGCACTATGGCTACACCTTC.

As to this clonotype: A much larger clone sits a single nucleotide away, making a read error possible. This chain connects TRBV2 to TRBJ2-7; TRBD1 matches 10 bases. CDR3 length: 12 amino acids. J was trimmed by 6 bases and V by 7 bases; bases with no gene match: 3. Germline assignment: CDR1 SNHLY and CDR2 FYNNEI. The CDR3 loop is CASNGTGVEQYF. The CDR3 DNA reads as TGTGCCAGCAACGGGACAGGGGTCGAGCAGTACTTC.

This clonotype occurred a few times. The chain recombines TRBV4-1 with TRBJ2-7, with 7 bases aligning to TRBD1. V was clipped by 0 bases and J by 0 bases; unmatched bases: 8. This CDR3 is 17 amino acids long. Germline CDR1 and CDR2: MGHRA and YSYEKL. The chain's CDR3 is CASSQDGFRDSSYEQYF. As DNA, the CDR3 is TGCGCCAGCAGCCAAGATGGGTTTAGGGACAGCTCCTACGAGCAGTACTTC.

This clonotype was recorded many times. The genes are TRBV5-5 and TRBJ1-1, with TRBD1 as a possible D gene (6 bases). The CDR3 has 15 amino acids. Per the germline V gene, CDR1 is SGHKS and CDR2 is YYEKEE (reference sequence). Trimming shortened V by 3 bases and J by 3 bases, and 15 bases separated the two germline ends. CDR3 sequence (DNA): TGTGCCAGCAGCTCGGAGGGGGGTCGGTACACTGAAGCTTTCTTT. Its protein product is CASSSEGGRYTEAFF.

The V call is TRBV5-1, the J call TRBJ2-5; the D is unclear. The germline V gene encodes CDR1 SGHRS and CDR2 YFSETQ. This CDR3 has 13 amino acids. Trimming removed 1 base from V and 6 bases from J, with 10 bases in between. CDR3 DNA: TGCGCCAGCAGCTTGCCCCCGGAAAAGACCCAGTACTTC. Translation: CASSLPPEKTQYF.

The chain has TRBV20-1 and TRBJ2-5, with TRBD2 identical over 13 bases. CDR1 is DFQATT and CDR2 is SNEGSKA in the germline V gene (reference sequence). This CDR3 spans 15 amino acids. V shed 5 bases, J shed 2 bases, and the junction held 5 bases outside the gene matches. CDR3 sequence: CSAGRGLAGQETQYF. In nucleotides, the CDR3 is TGCAGTGCTGGGAGGGGACTAGCGGGGCAAGAGACCCAGTACTTC.

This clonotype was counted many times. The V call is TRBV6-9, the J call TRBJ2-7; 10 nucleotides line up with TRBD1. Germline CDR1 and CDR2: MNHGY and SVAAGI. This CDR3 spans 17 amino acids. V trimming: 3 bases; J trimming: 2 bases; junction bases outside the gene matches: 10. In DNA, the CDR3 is TGTGCCAGCAGTTACTCACCCAGGGACAGGGGAACCTACGAGCAGTACTTC. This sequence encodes CASSYSPRDRGTYEQYF.

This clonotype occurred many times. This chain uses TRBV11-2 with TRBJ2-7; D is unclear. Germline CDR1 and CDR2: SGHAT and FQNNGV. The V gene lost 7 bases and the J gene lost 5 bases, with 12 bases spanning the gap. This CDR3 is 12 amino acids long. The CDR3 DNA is TGTGCCAGCACCCCTTATGGTAACGAGCAGTACTTC. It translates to CASTPYGNEQYF.